This T cell receptor beta chain was profiled in a study of T cell responses to AZD1222 COVID-19 vaccine. The method was immunoSEQ multiplex PCR; TCRdb's version includes in-frame clones alone and lacks a portion of them. This sample has 150,000 to 180,000 clones, with roughly nine tenths found just once. CDR1 and CDR2 (germline): MNHNY, SVGAGI (reference sequence). V lost 6 bases, J lost 0 bases, and 14 bases lay in between. This CDR3 contains 16 residues. To note about this clone: What it binds is not known.

Study-wide points: Repertoire collection took place solely once the T cell response had peaked.

The chain has TRBV6-6 and TRBJ2-2; a possible D gene is TRBD1 (6 bases). This clonotype was sampled from an adult who received the AZD1222 COVID-19 vaccine. This material consisted of peripheral blood, taken 28 days after the second AZD1222 dose. CDR3 sequence (DNA): TGTGCCAGCAGGGTCGACAGGCGCGCGAACACCGGGGAGCTGTTTTTT. Amino acid sequence: CASRVDRRANTGELFF.